What follows is one T cell receptor beta chain and its context. No antigen is known for it. Additional DNA sequences in this sample encode the identical CDR3. Positive CCR7 selection of CD45RO-negative cells yielded the naive CD8 cells, and terminally differentiated effector memory CD45RA+ cells were excluded. The data derive from a study of shared clonotypes between healthy human individuals. Study observations and caveats: In general, naive subsets displayed greater estimated richness than memory subsets did. Rarefaction showed that sequencing of sorted subsets was incomplete (despite large depth). Some clonotypes were shared by all four sorted-subset donors, while others were not shared. The non-shared ones had lower generation probabilities than the shared ones.

In the original analysis: Filtering differed, since immunoSEQ gave only junction sequences and no quality scores. TCRdb's table, derived via immunoSEQ multiplex PCR, lists solely in-frame clones and lacks some. V, J and clone size are those of that table, while D and trimming were read from the DNA. The data show more than 2 million clones, 90% to 95% seen once. V was clipped by 0 bases and J by 4 bases, with 10 bases between them. The CDR3 spans 14 residues. CDR1 and CDR2 from the germline V gene are MNHEY and SVGAGI. This TCR was sampled from a man between 18 and 29 years old in good health. Some clones in this sample may be carry-over from other donors' samples. Sequencing was done on a sample of naive CD8+ T cells from PBMCs. The chain couples TRBV6-5 to TRBJ2-7, with no clear D. The CDR3 region has the DNA TGTGCCAGCAGTTACTCCCCGGGCGGATACGAGCAGTACTTC. It codes for CASSYSPGGYEQYF.